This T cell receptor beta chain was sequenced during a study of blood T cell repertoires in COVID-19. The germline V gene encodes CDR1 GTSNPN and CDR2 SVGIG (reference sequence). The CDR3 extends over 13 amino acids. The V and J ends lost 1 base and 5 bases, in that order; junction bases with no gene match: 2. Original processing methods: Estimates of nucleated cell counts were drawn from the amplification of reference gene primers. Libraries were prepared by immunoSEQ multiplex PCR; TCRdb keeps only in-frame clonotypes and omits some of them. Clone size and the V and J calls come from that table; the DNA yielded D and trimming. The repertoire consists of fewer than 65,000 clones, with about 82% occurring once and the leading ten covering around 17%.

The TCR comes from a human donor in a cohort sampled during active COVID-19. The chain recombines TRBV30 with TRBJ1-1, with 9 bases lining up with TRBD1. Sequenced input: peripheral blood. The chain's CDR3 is CAWSATGGTEAFF. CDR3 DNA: TGTGCCTGGAGTGCGACAGGGGGGACTGAAGCTTTCTTT.